The T cell receptor beta chain under discussion was sequenced for a study of T cells in Graves' hyperthyroidism and ophthalmopathy. This clonotype was observed at least ten times. TCR beta CDR3 regions were amplified from RNA. HTBI primers drove first-round RT-PCR of the TCR CDR3. TCRdb analysed the multiplex PCR reads with MiXCR anew, one entry per CDR3 protein. There are around 600,000 distinct CDR3 sequences in the sample; 11% to 15% occur only once, and around 7% lies in the top ten. Patients were excluded for uncontrolled infection, other autoimmune disease, pregnancy or lactation. Orbital computed tomography, thyroid ultrasound, serum thyroxine and TRAb, and clinical symptoms together informed the diagnoses. Fresh peripheral blood, about 9.3 ml, yielded the PBMCs. Trimming at V came to 4 bases and at J to 14 bases, leaving 8 bases not matched to a gene. Germline V CDR1 and CDR2: MNHEY, SMNVEV (reference sequence). The CDR3 is 14 residues long.

This receptor was taken from a woman aged 18-35 years with Graves' ophthalmopathy. The rearrangement links TRBV27 to TRBJ1-6, with TRBD1 identical over 10 bases. What was sequenced was blood. The CDR3 sequence: CASSYGQGGVTLHF. In DNA form, the CDR3 reads TGTGCCAGCAGTTACGGACAGGGGGGAGTCACCCTCCACTTT.